These T cell receptor beta chains were read from a single sample in a study of cytomegalovirus exposure and HLA in healthy donors. Measured with immunoSEQ multiplex PCR; TCRdb has only the in-frame clones, and not every one. The sample records approximately 170,000 clones, around 76% being singletons. The sequenced sample was PBMCs. The receptors originated from a man between 35 and 55 years old in good health and CMV-seronegative. The CDR3 runs from the conserved cysteine through the conserved F or W. Fields, in order: D gene, V gene, clone size, J gene, CDR3 DNA, CDR3 protein. D genes are given only for firm matches. Clone size is shown for a subset of rows, as once, few, many or a class of expanded clone.

>TRBD2|TRBV5-8|NA|TRBJ2-2
TGTGCCAGCAGCGATACTAGCGGGTTTAACACCGGGGAGCTGTTTTTT
CASSDTSGFNTGELFF
>TRBD1|TRBV27|few|TRBJ1-2
TGTGCCAGCAGTTCACGAGACAGGGAGAAGTATGGCTACACCTTC
CASSSRDREKYGYTF
>NA|TRBV5-8|NA|TRBJ2-6
TGTGCCAGCAGCTCGTACAGGGTATCTGGGGCCAACGGCCTGACTTTC
CASSSYRVSGANGLTF
>TRBD2|TRBV7-3|NA|TRBJ2-1
TGTGCCAGCAGCTCCGGCGGCGCTAGCGGGTACAATGAGCAGTTCTTC
CASSSGGASGYNEQFF
>NA|TRBV7-8|NA|TRBJ1-1
TGTGCCAGCAGTGCCAGAGGAGGGCACACTGAAGCTTTCTTT
CASSARGGHTEAFF
>NA|TRBV7-9|few|TRBJ2-1
TGTTCCAGCAGCCGAGGACAGCGGTTCCCCAATGAGCAGTTCTTC
CSSSRGQRFPNEQFF
>NA|TRBV5-8|NA|TRBJ2-5
TGTGCCAGCAGCTTGGATCAAGGGGGAGAGACCCAGTACTTC
CASSLDQGGETQYF
>TRBD2|TRBV7-2|NA|TRBJ2-3
TGTGCCAGCAGCTTAGTATCGGGGGGATTAGATACGCAGTATTTT
CASSLVSGGLDTQYF
>NA|TRBV30|NA|TRBJ2-6
TGTGCCTCGATGAACTCTGGGGCCAACGGCCTGACTTTC
CASMNSGANGLTF
>TRBD2|TRBV5-5|once|TRBJ2-1
TGTGCCAGCACCCCGTGGGGGGGAGGGAGTGAGCAGTTCTTC
CASTPWGGGSEQFF
>NA|TRBV4-2|NA|TRBJ2-7
TGTGCCAGCAGCCGGGAGCGAGCCTACGAGAAGTACTTC
CASSRERAYEKYF
>TRBD1|TRBV5-1|few|TRBJ1-1
TGCGCCAGCAGTCCTAGACAGGGAGGTACTGAAGCTTTCTTT
CASSPRQGGTEAFF
>TRBD2|TRBV10-3|NA|TRBJ2-3
TGTGCCATCAGACCAGCGGGAGTTTTTACAGATACGCAGTATTTT
CAIRPAGVFTDTQYF
>TRBD1|TRBV30|NA|TRBJ2-5
TGTGCCTGGAGCGAGGACAGGAGAGGGACCCAGTACTTC
CAWSEDRRGTQYF
>TRBD1|TRBV30|NA|TRBJ1-2
TGTGCCTGGAGCGCGGGACAGGCGTATGGCTACACCTTC
CAWSAGQAYGYTF
>NA|TRBV7-9|NA|TRBJ2-6
TGTGCCAGCAGCCACAGGCCTTCTGGGGCCAACGTCCTGACTTTC
CASSHRPSGANVLTF
>TRBD1|TRBV6-5|NA|TRBJ1-1
TGTGCCAGCAGTTACACAGGGGCGATCAAAACTTTCTTT
CASSYTGAIKTFF
>NA|TRBV5-5|NA|TRBJ1-1
TGTGCCAGCAGCTCCGGGACTCGAGGGGTACAAGCTTTCTTT
CASSSGTRGVQAFF
>TRBD1|TRBV7-3|NA|TRBJ1-1
TGTGCCAGCAGCTTAAGACAGGGGTTCACTGAAGCTTTCTTT
CASSLRQGFTEAFF
>TRBD2|TRBV4-2|NA|TRBJ2-3
TGTGCCAGCAGCCCAAGGGGGGGGAGAGCTAGCGGGGTGGATCGGGATACGCAGTATTTT
CASSPRGGRASGVDRDTQYF
>TRBD2|TRBV9|NA|TRBJ2-5
TGTGCCAGCAGCGAGGAACATCTAGCGGAGTCTCAAGAGACCCAGTACTTC
CASSEEHLAESQETQYF
>NA|TRBV28|NA|TRBJ1-3
TGTGCCACCGGGGGGGGGCATTCTGGAAACACCATATATTTT
CATGGGHSGNTIYF
>NA|TRBV18|NA|TRBJ2-3
TGTGCCAGCTCACCTGGACAGGGAGGGGATACGCAGTATTTT
CASSPGQGGDTQYF
>NA|TRBV27|once|TRBJ2-1
TGTGCCAGCAGTACCCGTCCAGACTCCTACAATGAGCAGTTCTTC
CASSTRPDSYNEQFF
>NA|TRBV9|NA|TRBJ1-5
TGTGCCAGCAGCGTCGGAGGGAATTCTCAGCCCCAGCATTTT
CASSVGGNSQPQHF